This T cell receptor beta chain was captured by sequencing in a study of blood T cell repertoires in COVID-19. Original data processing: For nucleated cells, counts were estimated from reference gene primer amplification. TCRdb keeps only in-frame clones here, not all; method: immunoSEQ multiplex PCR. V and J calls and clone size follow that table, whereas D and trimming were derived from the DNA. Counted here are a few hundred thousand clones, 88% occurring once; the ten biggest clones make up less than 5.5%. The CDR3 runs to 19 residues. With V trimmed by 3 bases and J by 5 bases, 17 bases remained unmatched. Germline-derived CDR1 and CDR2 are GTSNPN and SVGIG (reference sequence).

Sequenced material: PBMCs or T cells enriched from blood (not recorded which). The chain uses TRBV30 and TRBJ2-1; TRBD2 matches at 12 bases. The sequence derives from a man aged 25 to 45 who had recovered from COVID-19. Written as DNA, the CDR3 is TGTGCCTGGAGACTCCGGACTAGCGGGGCGAGTAGGGAGAACAATGAGCAGTTCTTC. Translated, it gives CAWRLRTSGASRENNEQFF.